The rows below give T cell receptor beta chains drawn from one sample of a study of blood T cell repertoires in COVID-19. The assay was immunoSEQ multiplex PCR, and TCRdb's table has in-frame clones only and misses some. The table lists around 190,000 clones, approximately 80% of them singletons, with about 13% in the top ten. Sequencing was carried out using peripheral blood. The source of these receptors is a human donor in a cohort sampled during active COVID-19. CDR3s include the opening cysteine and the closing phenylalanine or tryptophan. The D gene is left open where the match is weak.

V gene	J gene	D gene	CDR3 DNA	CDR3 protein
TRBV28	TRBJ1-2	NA	TGTGCCAGCAGTTTACAGCGGGGTTTTGGATATGGCTACACCTTC	CASSLQRGFGYGYTF
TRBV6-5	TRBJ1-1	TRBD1	TGTGCCAGCAGTTACTCCCCAGGGGGCACTGAAGCTTTCTTT	CASSYSPGGTEAFF
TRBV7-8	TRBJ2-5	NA	TGTGCCAGCAGCCACCCACAGGGCTCCTCCCAAGAGACCCAGTACTTC	CASSHPQGSSQETQYF
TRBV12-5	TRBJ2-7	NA	TGTGCTAGTGGTTTGGGCGACAGGCCGCGGTACGAGCAGTACTTC	CASGLGDRPRYEQYF
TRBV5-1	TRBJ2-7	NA	TGCGCCAGCAGCTTGATTGGCAGGTCCTACGAGCAGTACTTC	CASSLIGRSYEQYF
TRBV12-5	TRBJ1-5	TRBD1	TGTGCTAGTGGCCAGGGGGCATCTGACAATCAGCCCCAGCATTTT	CASGQGASDNQPQHF
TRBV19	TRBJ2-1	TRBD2	TGTGCCAGTAGTCCACTAGCGGGATCCCCCTACAATGAGCAGTTCTTC	CASSPLAGSPYNEQFF
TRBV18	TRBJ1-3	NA	TGTGCCAGCTCACCAGTTCCGGGCTCTGGAAACACCATATATTTT	CASSPVPGSGNTIYF
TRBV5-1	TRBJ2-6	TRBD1	TGCGCCAGCAGCGGTACGACAGGGTTTGGGGCCAACGTCCTGACTTTC	CASSGTTGFGANVLTF
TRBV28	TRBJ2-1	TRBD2	TGTGCCAGCAGTTTAGGTCCGGGACTAGCGGGAGGCAATGAGCAGTTCTTC	CASSLGPGLAGGNEQFF
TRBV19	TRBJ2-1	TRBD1	TGTGCCAGTGCCGGGACAGGGGTTTACAATGAGCAGTTCTTC	CASAGTGVYNEQFF
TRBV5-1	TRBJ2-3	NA	TGCGCCAGCAGCGTGGGGGGACAGACAGCAGATACGCAGTATTTT	CASSVGGQTADTQYF
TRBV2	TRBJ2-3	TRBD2	TGTGCCAGCAGTGAGGGGACTAGCGGTGCAGATACGCAGTATTTT	CASSEGTSGADTQYF
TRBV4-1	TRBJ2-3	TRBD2	TGCGCCAGCAGCCCTATAGCGGGAGGGTCCACAGATACGCAGTATTTT	CASSPIAGGSTDTQYF
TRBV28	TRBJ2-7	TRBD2	TGTGCCAGCAGTGCGTCGATCAGCGGGAGCCACGAGCAGTACTTC	CASSASISGSHEQYF
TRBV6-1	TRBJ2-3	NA	TGTGCCAGCAGTGAAGCGGGGAGGGATACGCAGTATTTT	CASSEAGRDTQYF
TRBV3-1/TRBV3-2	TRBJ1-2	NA	TGTGCCAGCAGCCAAGATAACGGGGAAGGAGGCTACACCTTC	CASSQDNGEGGYTF
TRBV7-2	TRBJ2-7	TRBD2	TGTGCCAGCAGCTTATCGGGACTAGCGGGAGACGAGCAGTACTTC	CASSLSGLAGDEQYF
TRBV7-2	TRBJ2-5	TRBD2	TGTGCCAGCAGCACCCGAGTTATAGGGCGGGGGATCCAAGAGACCCAGTACTTC	CASSTRVIGRGIQETQYF
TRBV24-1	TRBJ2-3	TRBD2	TGTGCCACCAGTGATACCGGGACAGGGTTACTAGCGGGAGGTTCAGATACGCAGTATTTT	CATSDTGTGLLAGGSDTQYF
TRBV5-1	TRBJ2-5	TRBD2	TGCGCCAGCAGGGGAGGGCCTTCCCAAGAGACCCAGTACTTC	CASRGGPSQETQYF
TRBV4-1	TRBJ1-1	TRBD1	TGCGCCAGCAGCCAAGAACCCGGGACAGGGCAGGGGAACACTGAAGCTTTCTTT	CASSQEPGTGQGNTEAFF
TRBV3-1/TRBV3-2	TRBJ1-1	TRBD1	TGTGCCAGCAGCCTCCGACAGGGTGATAACTTCTTT	CASSLRQGDNFF
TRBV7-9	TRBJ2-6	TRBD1	TGTGCCAGCAGCCCTACAGGGGGGACAGGGGGCTCTGGGGCCAACGTCCTGACTTTC	CASSPTGGTGGSGANVLTF
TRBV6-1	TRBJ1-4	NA	TGTGCCAGCACCTGGGGGGGAACTAATGAAAAACTGTTTTTT	CASTWGGTNEKLFF
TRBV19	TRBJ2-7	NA	TGTGCCAGTAGTATCTCGAGTACTCACTACGAGCAGTACTTC	CASSISSTHYEQYF